This entry describes one TCR beta chain. In this sample, this clonotype turned up a few times. What antigen it recognizes has not been identified. There are no base qualities to consult, and no much larger clone falls within one base. The treatment or condition label, as the study defines it: allogeneic hematopoietic cell transplantation with graft depleted of TCRalphabeta T cells and CD19 B cells. TCRalphabeta/CD19-depleted allogeneic hematopoietic cell grafts were given to the transplant recipients, all of whom were children. The library was prepared using PCR. These reads were obtained on an Illumina HiSeq 2500. Molecular barcoding was employed in the preparation of TCR libraries, with unique molecular identifiers being used to normalize TCRbeta repertoire quantification. TCRdb reanalyzed the raw reads on its own, using fastp at Q25 for trimming and MiXCR for clone calling, and kept in-frame beta chains. Rows are unified per CDR3 protein, each entry keeping the most common DNA and genes. This sample comprises about 870,000 distinct CDR3 sequences, roughly 15% of them detected only once. Roughly 4.8% of the sample is held by the ten biggest clonotypes.

The sample originates from a study of T-cell reconstitution after alpha-beta-depleted transplantation in children (dated by TCRdb to 2016 to 2018). About the study as a whole: Using TCR repertoire profiling, the study followed T-cell immune reconstitution in a quantitative way in children after TCRalphabeta/CD19-depleted allogeneic hematopoietic cell transplantation.

Taken from the germline V gene, the CDR1 and CDR2 loops are SNHLY and FYNNEI. Trimming takes 8 bases from V and 1 base from J, and the germline ends sit 17 bases apart. The CDR3 spans 16 residues, from the cysteine through the phenylalanine. Kept here is only the CDR3 DNA, which spans 48 bases and is read in frame from base 1. The full study reports these points: The apparently early alphabetaT-cell count recovery about two months after transplant was reportedly dependent on only several hundred rapidly expanded clones derived from non-depleted graft cells. In some patients, high TCRbeta diversity at day 60 was attributed to recipient T cells and intrathymic progenitors that had survived conditioning. The frequencies of hyperexpanded clones fell over the following months, and after one year, T-cell counts and TCRbeta diversity were mostly attributed to newly produced T cells.

Source: PBMCs, mostly from graft donor cells, taken 360 days after TCRalphabeta/CD19-depleted stem cell transplant. The origin of this receptor is a male patient between 5 and 17 years old who had a stem cell transplant for acute lymphoblastic leukemia, so the T cells may come from the graft donor. Recombination connected TRBV2 to TRBJ2-2; matching of 5 bases hints at TRBD2 as the D gene. The DNA sequence follows: TGTGCCAGCCGGGATCTAGCACTTCTGAACACCGGGGAGCTGTTTTTT. Translated, this is CASRDLALLNTGELFF.